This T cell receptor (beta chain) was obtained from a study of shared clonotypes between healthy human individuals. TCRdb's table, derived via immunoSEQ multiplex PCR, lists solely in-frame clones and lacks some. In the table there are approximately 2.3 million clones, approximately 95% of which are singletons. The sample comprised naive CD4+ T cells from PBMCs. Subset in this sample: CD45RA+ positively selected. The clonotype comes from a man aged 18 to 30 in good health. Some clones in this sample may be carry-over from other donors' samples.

CDR3 sequence: CASSLAPGAPQETQYF. CDR3 bases: TGCGCCAGCAGCTTGGCCCCGGGGGCTCCCCAAGAGACCCAGTACTTC. V gene TRBV5-1 combines with J gene TRBJ2-5, with D perhaps TRBD1 or TRBD2 (6 bases each). Looked up from germline, CDR1 is SGHRS and CDR2 is YFSETQ. The V end was cut by 0 bases, the J end by 1 base, with 13 bases between. The CDR3 contains 16 residues.